These T cell receptor beta chains were read from a single sample in a study of a mutant IDH1 vaccine in newly diagnosed glioma. The data were produced by immunoSEQ multiplex PCR, yet TCRdb's version contains in-frame clones alone and is incomplete. Of around 88,000 clones listed, about 82% are singletons. Sample: PBMCs, taken from a glioma patient treated with radiotherapy, temozolomide or both. Every receptor here comes from a middle-aged man with glioma. The CDR3 runs from the conserved cysteine through the conserved F or W. A D gene is named only where the DNA matches it firmly. Some rows mark clone size as missing; the rest say once, few, many or name a class of expanded clone.

j_call v_call clone_size d_call cdr3_nt cdr3_aa
TRBJ2-1 TRBV7-2 - - TGTGCCAGCAGCTTAATGGTCAATGAGCAGTTCTTC CASSLMVNEQFF
TRBJ2-2 TRBV7-9 - - TGTGCCAGCAGCCCTTACACCGGGGAGCTGTTTTTT CASSPYTGELFF
TRBJ2-5 TRBV4-2 - - TGTGCCAGCAGCCATGGCGGACTCTCAGAGACCCAGTACTTC CASSHGGLSETQYF
TRBJ2-3 TRBV2 - TRBD1 TGTGCCAGCAGTGATATAAAGACAGGGTTGCATACGCAGTATTTT CASSDIKTGLHTQYF
TRBJ2-7 TRBV5-8 - - TGTGCCAGCAGCCCGCGGAAGGGAAGGGAGCAGTACTTC CASSPRKGREQYF
TRBJ2-2 TRBV28 once TRBD1 TGTGCCAGCAGTTTCTCGACAGGGTCGAGCACCGGGGAGCTGTTTTTT CASSFSTGSSTGELFF
TRBJ2-5 TRBV10-3 - TRBD2 TGTGCCATCAGAAGTGCTCTAGCGGCCTTAACGGAGACCCAGTACTTC CAIRSALAALTETQYF
TRBJ2-2 TRBV6-6 - - TGTGCCAGCAGACTCCTTGGGCCGAACACCGGGGAGCTGTTTTTT CASRLLGPNTGELFF
TRBJ1-1 TRBV20-1 few TRBD1 TGCAGTGCTAGCCCGGACAGGGTTGCTTTCTTT CSASPDRVAFF
TRBJ2-2 TRBV7-9 once TRBD1 TGTGCCAGCAGCCTTACAGGGGGTACCGGGGAGCTGTTTTTT CASSLTGGTGELFF
TRBJ2-7 TRBV5-1 few - TGCGCCAGCAGCTTGGATAGCTTATCCTACGAGCAGTACTTC CASSLDSLSYEQYF
TRBJ2-7 TRBV28 few - TGTGCCAGCAGTCCCCTCGGCAGGGCAAGGGAGCAGTACTTC CASSPLGRAREQYF
TRBJ2-7 TRBV10-3 - - TGTGCCATCAGTGAGTCGATAGGTGTCTACGAGCAGTACTTC CAISESIGVYEQYF
TRBJ2-1 TRBV7-9 - - TGTGCCAGCAGCTTTCCCGGGTTAGTCTGGGAGCAGTTCTTC CASSFPGLVWEQFF
TRBJ2-7 TRBV10-1 - TRBD1 TGCGCCAGCAGCCCAAACAGGGGCTACGAGCAGTACTTC CASSPNRGYEQYF
TRBJ2-1 TRBV19 - - TGTGCCAGTAGTAGCCCTCGCAATGAGCAGTTCTTC CASSSPRNEQFF
TRBJ1-2 TRBV2 few - TGTGCCAGCAGTGAAGGGCAGCGGGGCTATGGCTACACCTTC CASSEGQRGYGYTF
TRBJ1-6 TRBV5-4 once TRBD1 TGTGCCAGCACCGGACAGGGAGATTCACCCCTCCACTTT CASTGQGDSPLHF
TRBJ1-2 TRBV7-9 - - TGTGCCAGCAGCTTAGAAGCAGGACTTCACGGCTACACCTTC CASSLEAGLHGYTF
TRBJ2-1 TRBV7-9 few - TGTGCCAGCAGCTTGCCAGAAAACAATGAGCAGTTCTTC CASSLPENNEQFF
TRBJ2-1 TRBV7-9 - TRBD2 TGTGCCAGCAGCGCGCCACTAGCGGGAGGTCTCCATGGTAATGAGCAGTTCTTC CASSAPLAGGLHGNEQFF
TRBJ2-2 TRBV10-3 - TRBD1 TGTGCCATCAGTGCGGACAGGGAAGGGACCGGGGAGCTGTTTTTT CAISADREGTGELFF
TRBJ2-2 TRBV28 - TRBD1 TGTGCCAGCAGTTTATACGGCAGGGGGACCACCGGGGAGCTGTTTTTT CASSLYGRGTTGELFF
TRBJ1-1 TRBV5-1 few TRBD1 TGCGCCAGCAGCCTTGGGACAGGGAACACTGAAGCTTTCTTT CASSLGTGNTEAFF
TRBJ2-1 TRBV7-9 - TRBD2 TGTGCCAGCAGCTTAGAACTAGCGGGAGGGTCCTACAATGAGCAGTTCTTC CASSLELAGGSYNEQFF
TRBJ1-2 TRBV10-2 once - TGCGCCAGCAGTGAGTCGCGCCTACTTAACTATGGCTACACCTTC CASSESRLLNYGYTF
TRBJ1-2 TRBV6-6 - - TGTGCCAGCAGTTACAGGGGCTATGGCTACACCTTC CASSYRGYGYTF
TRBJ1-5 TRBV18 - TRBD1 TGTGCCAGCTCACCTGGGACAGGGCGCAATCAGCCCCAGCATTTT CASSPGTGRNQPQHF
TRBJ1-2 TRBV5-6 - - TGTGCCAGCAGCCAAGAATCCCATGGCTACACCTTC CASSQESHGYTF
TRBJ1-4 TRBV10-3 - - TGTGCCATCAGTGAGTCGTTAGGGGATGAAAAACTGTTTTTT CAISESLGDEKLFF
TRBJ2-1 TRBV27 - - TGTGCCAGCAGTTTATCGATGGAGGGGTATGAGCAGTTCTTC CASSLSMEGYEQFF
TRBJ2-1 TRBV5-1 - - TGCGCCAGCAGCTTGGAGTCGATCTCCTACAATGAGCAGTTCTTC CASSLESISYNEQFF
TRBJ1-2 TRBV13 - - TGTGCCAGCAGCTTAGTAGGAAACCATGGCTACACCTTC CASSLVGNHGYTF
TRBJ2-2 TRBV19 - - TGTGCCAGTAGTCCCCCCCCCGGGGAGCTGTTTTTT CASSPPPGELFF
TRBJ1-2 TRBV4-3 - TRBD1 TGCGCCAGCAGCCAGCTGACGACAGGGGGCTCGGGTGGCTACACCTTC CASSQLTTGGSGGYTF
TRBJ2-5 TRBV7-9 few - TGTGCCAGCAGCTTTGACGGGTCCTCGGGGGAGACCCAGTACTTC CASSFDGSSGETQYF
TRBJ1-5 TRBV2 - - TGTGCCAGCAGTGACAGCAATCAGCCCCAGCATTTT CASSDSNQPQHF
TRBJ2-7 TRBV7-8 - TRBD2 TGTGCCAGCTGCCCCGGGACTAGGCGAGAGCAGTACTTC CASCPGTRREQYF
TRBJ2-1 TRBV5-6 - - TGTGCCAGCAGCTTGGTAAGTGAGCAGTTCTTC CASSLVSEQFF